This is a list of T cell receptor beta chains from one sample in a study of cytomegalovirus exposure and HLA in healthy donors. This table comes from immunoSEQ multiplex PCR, and its TCRdb copy is limited to in-frame clones, with some not included. Of under 200,000 clones in the sample, roughly 70% were seen once. Material for sequencing was PBMCs. The source is a woman aged 25 to 39 in good health and CMV-seronegative. The conserved cysteine and the conserved F or W are not part of the CDR3 here. Fields, in order: V gene, J gene, CDR3 protein.

TRBV7-2,TRBJ2-7,ASSLGGQASYEQY
TRBV4-1,TRBJ1-1,ASSHLILMNTEAF
TRBV19,TRBJ1-1,ASSTGTGQPWNTEAF
TRBV6-1,TRBJ1-5,ASSEGRGWNQPQH
TRBV7-6,TRBJ2-1,ASSLERPGTSGYNEQF
TRBV27,TRBJ2-1,ASSLVAGVYNEQF
TRBV21-1,TRBJ1-6,ASSKAISDNSPLH
TRBV7-2,TRBJ2-3,ASSYSPTGTDTQY
TRBV7-6,TRBJ2-1,ASSPIFDGPYQSYNEQF
TRBV7-9,TRBJ1-1,SSSLSPYLNTEAF
TRBV6-1,TRBJ2-4,ASSEIHLRGRGYIQY
TRBV7-2,TRBJ1-5,ASSRDSNQPQH
TRBV27,TRBJ2-3,ASSSFSGRAFRYTDTQY
TRBV6-5,TRBJ1-6,ASSSGTGLSSPLH
TRBV4-1,TRBJ1-5,ASSQLLTGTGVQPQH
TRBV29-1,TRBJ2-5,STGHNQETQY
TRBV11-3,TRBJ2-1,ASSLDPTGFNEQF
TRBV9,TRBJ1-1,ASSVEGQTNTEAF
TRBV6-1,TRBJ1-5,ASTLGQGRNQPQH
TRBV6-5,TRBJ1-2,ATGRGGRGSYGYT